This TCR beta chain was identified during a study of blood T cells in healthy people across ages. Using a J-beta primer mix together with a sample-barcoded 5' primer, a second PCR was run for roughly 6 to 11 cycles. TCRdb ran MiXCR on the 5' RACE reads and lists one entry per CDR3 protein. The sample shows about 680,000 distinct CDR3 sequences, roughly 49% of them seen only once. Specimen: blood. This sequence was found in an older woman in good health.

The CDR3 here is CASSPRDGASYEQYF. DNA of the CDR3: TGTGCCAGCTCACCGCGGGACGGAGCCTCCTACGAGCAGTACTTC. V and J are TRBV18 and TRBJ2-7, with a tentative D call TRBD2 (6 bases). Per the germline V gene, CDR1 is KGHSH and CDR2 is LQKENI. V lost 3 bases and J 0 bases, leaving 12 bases between the germline ends. The CDR3 totals 15 residues.